These 9 T cell receptor beta chains were all obtained from the same sample, sequenced in a study of shared T cell receptors in the human thymus. Sequencing was performed with immunoSEQ multiplex PCR; in TCRdb, only in-frame clones are kept and a portion is missing. This table has roughly 410,000 clones, approximately 95% appearing once. Source material: thymocytes. These receptors were obtained from a human donor.

V is TRBV7-8 and J is TRBJ2-3, with D uncertain. Trimming took off 5 bases at V and 6 bases at J, with 12 bases between the two ends. The V gene's germline CDR1 is SGHVS and CDR2 FQNEAQ. The CDR3 runs 13 residues. In DNA form, the CDR3 reads TGTGCCAGCAGCCGTCCAACTATTGATACGCAGTATTTT. The encoded protein is CASSRPTIDTQYF.

This rearrangement joins TRBV5-1 to TRBJ2-1; 9 nucleotides align to TRBD2. The trim removed 4 bases at V and 1 base at J, leaving 18 bases unmatched. Germline V gene data show CDR1 as SGHRS and CDR2 as YFSETQ. CDR3 length equals 20 residues. CDR3 in amino acids: CASSKTFGGLASPSYNEQFF. The CDR3 region has the DNA TGCGCCAGCAGCAAAACGTTCGGGGGACTAGCATCCCCTTCCTACAATGAGCAGTTCTTC.

J is TRBJ2-7 and V is TRBV30, with 9 bases identical to TRBD1. The germline V gene has CDR1 GTSNPN and CDR2 SVGIG (reference sequence). With 2 bases clipped from V and 4 bases from J, the junction kept 12 bases outside the gene matches. The CDR3 runs to 16 residues. The DNA of the CDR3 is TGTGCCTGGAGTACCCCGGACAGGGGAGTCCCATACGAGCAGTACTTC. Translation gives CAWSTPDRGVPYEQYF.

The V call is TRBV4-3, the J call TRBJ1-4; TRBD1 is a possible D gene (5 bases). The germline CDR1 and CDR2 sequences are LGHNA and YSLEER. Trimming removed 3 bases from V and 6 bases from J, with 17 bases in between. This CDR3 spans 16 amino acids. The DNA for the CDR3 is TGCGCCAGCAGCCACCCCAGACAGCTAGGAGATGAAAAACTGTTTTTT. Its protein product is CASSHPRQLGDEKLFF.

For this clone: Compared with germline, one end of the junction differs, possibly owing to a read error. The rearrangement links TRBV7-7 to TRBJ2-1; D is possibly TRBD2 (6 bases). The CDR3 runs to 17 residues. Germline assignment: CDR1 SSHAT and CDR2 FNYEAQ (reference sequence). The CDR3 region is CASRTPIGAGTYNEQFF. The DNA of the CDR3 is TGTGCTAGCAGGACCCCGATTGGGGCGGGGACCTACAATGAGCAGTTCTTC.

The chain carries TRBV5-1 and TRBJ2-5; 7 bases are shared with TRBD1. The CDR3 totals 13 residues. Germline V gene data show CDR1 as SGHRS and CDR2 as YFSETQ. V lost 6 bases to trimming and J lost 2 bases; unmatched junction nucleotides: 4. CDR3 sequence reads: CASNGTEQETQYF. The CDR3 DNA reads TGCGCCAGCAACGGGACAGAGCAAGAGACCCAGTACTTC. The full variable domain, in which reference TRBV5-1 and TRBJ2-5 provide the parts outside the CDR3, is KAGVTQTPRYLIKTRGQQVTLSCSPISGHRSVSWYQQTPGQGLQFLFEYFSETQRNKGNFPGRFSGRQFSNSRSEMNVSTLELGDSALYLCASNGTEQETQYFGPGTRLLVL.

The chain uses TRBV21-1 and TRBJ2-2; no check of the table's D call, TRBD2, against the DNA was made. TRBV21-1 is a pseudogene. This CDR3 has 17 amino acids. In DNA, the CDR3 is TGTGCCAGCAGCCTGGTGACTAGCATGGGGAACACCGGGGAGCTGTTTTTT. Translation gives CASSLVTSMGNTGELFF.

This chain links TRBV7-3 with TRBJ2-1; 11 bases are shared with TRBD2. The CDR3 contains 20 residues. CDR1 SGHTA and CDR2 FQGTGA come from the germline V gene. The ends lost 5 bases at V and 5 bases at J; junction bases unmatched: 20. DNA for the CDR3: TGTGCCAGCAGCCCCCCCCCGGGAGTCCGAGGGACTAGCGGACACAATGAGCAGTTCTTC. It encodes CASSPPPGVRGTSGHNEQFF.

Here the CDR3 DNA reads TGTGCCAGCAGCCCCATGTTAGCGAGCTCCTACAATGAGCAGTTCTTC. It is translated as CASSPMLASSYNEQFF. The V call is TRBV11-3, the J call TRBJ2-1; perhaps TRBD2 as D (5 bases). V was cut by 5 bases and J by 0 bases, with 14 bases left in between. Germline V gene sequence: CDR1 SGHNT, CDR2 YENEEA. This CDR3 is built from 16 residues.